The present T cell receptor beta chain was sequenced within a study of cytomegalovirus exposure and HLA in healthy donors. In regard to this clone: What it binds is unknown.

Findings and limits, study-wide: What TCR beta sequences reportedly achieved was accurate prediction of HLA-A and HLA-B alleles in most subjects.

The germline CDR1 and CDR2 sequences are MNHEY and SVGAGI. The CDR3 runs to 15 residues. V gave up 6 bases and J gave up 3 bases; unmatched junction bases: 4. The study ran its PCR with 60 Vbeta and 13 Jbeta primers. Libraries were prepared by immunoSEQ multiplex PCR; TCRdb keeps only in-frame clonotypes and omits some of them. The sample holds more than 130,000 clones, roughly four fifths seen once. The rearrangement joins TRBV6-5 to TRBJ2-7, with 14 bases fitting TRBD2. This clonotype was obtained from a human donor in good health. Sequenced sample: PBMCs. The CDR3 region is CASSPGTSGGYEQYF. In DNA form, the CDR3 reads TGTGCCAGCAGCCCAGGGACTAGCGGGGGCTACGAGCAGTACTTC.